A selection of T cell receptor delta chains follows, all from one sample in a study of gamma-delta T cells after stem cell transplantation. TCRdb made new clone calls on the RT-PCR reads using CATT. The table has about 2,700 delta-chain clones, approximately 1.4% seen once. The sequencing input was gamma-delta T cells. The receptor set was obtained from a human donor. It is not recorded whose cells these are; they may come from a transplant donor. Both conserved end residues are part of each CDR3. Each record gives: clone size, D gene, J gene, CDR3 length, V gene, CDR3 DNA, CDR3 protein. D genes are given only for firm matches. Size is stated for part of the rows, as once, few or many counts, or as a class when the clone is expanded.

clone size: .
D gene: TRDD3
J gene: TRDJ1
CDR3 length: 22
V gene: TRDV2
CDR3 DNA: TGTGCCTCTACCTTCTCTCCCTACGCCGGTTGGGGGATACGCTCCGCCTCCGATAAACTCATCTTT
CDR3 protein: CASTFSPYAGWGIRSASDKLIF

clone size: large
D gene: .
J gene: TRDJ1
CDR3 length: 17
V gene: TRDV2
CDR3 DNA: TGTGCCTGTGACACCGTAGGAAGAAGGGGTAACACCGATAAACTCATCTTT
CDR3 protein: CACDTVGRRGNTDKLIF

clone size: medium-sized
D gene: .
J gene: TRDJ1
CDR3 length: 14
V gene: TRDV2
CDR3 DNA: TGTGCCTGTGACACTTGGGGGGACACCGATAAACTCATCTTT
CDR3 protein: CACDTWGDTDKLIF

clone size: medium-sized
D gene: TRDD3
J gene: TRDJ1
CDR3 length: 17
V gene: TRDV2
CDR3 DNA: TGTGCCTGTGACACCTTACTGGGGGATACGCGTAACGATAAACTCATCTTT
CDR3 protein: CACDTLLGDTRNDKLIF

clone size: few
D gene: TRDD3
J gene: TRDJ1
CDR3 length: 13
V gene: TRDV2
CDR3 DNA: TGTGCCTGTGACCACGTACTGGGGGATACCGTCATCTTT
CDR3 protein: CACDHVLGDTVIF

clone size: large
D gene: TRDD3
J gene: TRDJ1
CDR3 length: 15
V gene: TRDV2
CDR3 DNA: TGTGCCTGTGACCCCTTGGGGGATGGAACCGATAAACTCATCTTT
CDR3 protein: CACDPLGDGTDKLIF

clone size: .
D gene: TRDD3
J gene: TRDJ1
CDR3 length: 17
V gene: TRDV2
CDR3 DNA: TGTGCCTGTGACTTTGTACTGGGGGATACGATGGCCGATAAACTCATCTTT
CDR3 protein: CACDFVLGDTMADKLIF

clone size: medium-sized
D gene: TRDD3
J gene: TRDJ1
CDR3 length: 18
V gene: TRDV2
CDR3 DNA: TGTGCCTGTGAGCGGCTGAAGAATGCGGGGGATACTCCCGATAAACTCATCTTT
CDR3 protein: CACERLKNAGDTPDKLIF

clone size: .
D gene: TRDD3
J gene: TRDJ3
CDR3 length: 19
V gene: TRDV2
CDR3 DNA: TGTGCCTGTGACACCGGGGGATATCAGAGCTCCCGGGACGCCCGACAGATGTTTTTC
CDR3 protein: CACDTGGYQSSRDARQMFF

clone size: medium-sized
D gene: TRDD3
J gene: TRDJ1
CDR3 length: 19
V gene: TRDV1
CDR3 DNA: TGTGCTCTTGGGGAACTAAGGCCGTCCTGGGGGAACTACACCGATAAACTCATCTTT
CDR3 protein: CALGELRPSWGNYTDKLIF

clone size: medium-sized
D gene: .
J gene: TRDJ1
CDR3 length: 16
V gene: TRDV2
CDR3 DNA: TGTGCCTGTGACACCGTAATGAAGGGGTTCAACGATAAACTCATCTTT
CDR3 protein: CACDTVMKGFNDKLIF

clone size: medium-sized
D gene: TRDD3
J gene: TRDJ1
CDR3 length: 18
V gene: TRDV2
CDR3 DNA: TGTGCCTGTGACACCGTATCTGGGGGATACGGGTACACCGATAAACTCATCTTT
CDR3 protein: CACDTVSGGYGYTDKLIF

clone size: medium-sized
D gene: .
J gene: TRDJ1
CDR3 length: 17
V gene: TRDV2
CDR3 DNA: TGTGCCTGTGACACCGTCTGGAGTTCCTCGTACACCGATAAACTCATCTTT
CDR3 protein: CACDTVWSSSYTDKLIF

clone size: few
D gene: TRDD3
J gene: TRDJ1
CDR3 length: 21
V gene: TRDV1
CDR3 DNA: TGTGCTCTTGGGGAAGAGGGATTCTTTAAAGGGGGATCTTTTGGCCACTATAAACTCATCTTT
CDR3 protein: CALGEEGFFKGGSFGHYKLIF

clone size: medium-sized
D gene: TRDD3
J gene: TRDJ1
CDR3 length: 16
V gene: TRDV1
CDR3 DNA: TGTGCTCTTGGGGGTCCCAGTACTGGGGGATCCGATAAACTCATCTTT
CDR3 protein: CALGGPSTGGSDKLIF

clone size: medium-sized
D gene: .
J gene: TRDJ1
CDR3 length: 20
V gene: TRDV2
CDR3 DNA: TGTGCCTGTGACAACGTCGAAGCCTCCACCAAATCTAAGTACACCGATAAACTCATCTTT
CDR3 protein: CACDNVEASTKSKYTDKLIF

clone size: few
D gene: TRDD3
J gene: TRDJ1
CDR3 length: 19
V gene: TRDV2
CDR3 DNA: TGTGCCTGTGACACCCTCACTGGGGGATACGCAGTTTCAACCGATAAACTCATCTTT
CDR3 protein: CACDTLTGGYAVSTDKLIF

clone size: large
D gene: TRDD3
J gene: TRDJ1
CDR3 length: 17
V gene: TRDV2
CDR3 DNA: TGTGCCTGTGATTCCCTTACTGGGGGATACGAGACCGATAAACTCATCTTT
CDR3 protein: CACDSLTGGYETDKLIF

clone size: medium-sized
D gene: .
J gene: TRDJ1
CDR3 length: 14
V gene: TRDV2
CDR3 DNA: TGTGCCTGTGACACCGTGGGCCCACACGATAAACTCATCTTT
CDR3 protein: CACDTVGPHDKLIF

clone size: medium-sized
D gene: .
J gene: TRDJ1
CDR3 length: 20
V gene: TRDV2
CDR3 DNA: TGTGCCTGTGACACCCTTCCTACGGTACTGGGGGCTTCTAACACCGATAAACTCATCTTT
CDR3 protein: CACDTLPTVLGASNTDKLIF

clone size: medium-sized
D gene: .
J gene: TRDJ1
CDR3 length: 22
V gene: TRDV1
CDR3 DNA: TGTGCTCTTGGGGAACGGGCCTTCCTAGTTCCTTGGGGGATGGGGGACACCGATAAACTCATCTTT
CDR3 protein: CALGERAFLVPWGMGDTDKLIF

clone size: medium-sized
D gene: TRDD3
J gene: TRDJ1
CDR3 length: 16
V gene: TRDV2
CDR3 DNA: TGTGCCTGTGACCTACTGGGGGATACGCGGACCGATAAACTCATCTTT
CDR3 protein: CACDLLGDTRTDKLIF

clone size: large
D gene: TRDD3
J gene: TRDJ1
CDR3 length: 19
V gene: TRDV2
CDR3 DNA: TGTGCCTGTGACAATTTACTGGGGGATACCCGTTTGGACACCGATAAACTCATCTTT
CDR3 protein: CACDNLLGDTRLDTDKLIF

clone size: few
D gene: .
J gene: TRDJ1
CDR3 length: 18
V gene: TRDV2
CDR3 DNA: TGTGCCTGTGACATAGTGCGGGGGGACCCGGAGTACACTGATAAACTCATCTTT
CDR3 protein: CACDIVRGDPEYTDKLIF

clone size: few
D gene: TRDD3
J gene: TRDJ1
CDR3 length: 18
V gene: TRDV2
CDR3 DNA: TGTGCCTGTGACGGACTAGCGGGGGATATAGGGTACACCGATAAACTCATCTTT
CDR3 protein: CACDGLAGDIGYTDKLIF

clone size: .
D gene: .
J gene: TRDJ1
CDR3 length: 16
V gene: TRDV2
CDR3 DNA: TGTGCCTGTGACGCCCTGGGGTCGGCATACACCGATAAACTCATCTTT
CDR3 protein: CACDALGSAYTDKLIF

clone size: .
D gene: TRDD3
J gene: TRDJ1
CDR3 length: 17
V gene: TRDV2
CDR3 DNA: TGTGCCTGTGACGCCTTACTGGGGGATAGGTACACCGATAAACTCATCTTT
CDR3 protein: CACDALLGDRYTDKLIF

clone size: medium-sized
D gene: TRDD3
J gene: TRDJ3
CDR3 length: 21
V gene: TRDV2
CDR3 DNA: TGTGCCTGTGACCCCATTACTGGGGGATACGCAAGCTCCTGGGACACCCGACAGATGTTTTTC
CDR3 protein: CACDPITGGYASSWDTRQMFF

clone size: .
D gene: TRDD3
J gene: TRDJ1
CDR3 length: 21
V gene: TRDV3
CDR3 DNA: TGTGCCTTTAGTCATCACTCCTCCATTAGTTTACTGGGGGAGGAAAACCTAAAACTCATCTTT
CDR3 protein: CAFSHHSSISLLGEENLKLIF

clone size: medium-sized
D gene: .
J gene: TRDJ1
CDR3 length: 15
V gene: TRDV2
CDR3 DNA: TGTGCCTGTGACACCGTCGGGCATTACACCGATAAACTCATCTTT
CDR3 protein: CACDTVGHYTDKLIF

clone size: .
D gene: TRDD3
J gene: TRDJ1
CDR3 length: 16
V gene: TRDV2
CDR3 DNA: TGTGCCTGTGACACTTTACTGGGGGATACCTCCGATAAACTCATCTTT
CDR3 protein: CACDTLLGDTSDKLIF

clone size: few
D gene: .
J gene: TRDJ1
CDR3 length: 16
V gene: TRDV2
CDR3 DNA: TGCGCCTGTGACACCGTAGTGAGGGCGGACACCGATAAACTCATCTTT
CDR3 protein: CACDTVVRADTDKLIF

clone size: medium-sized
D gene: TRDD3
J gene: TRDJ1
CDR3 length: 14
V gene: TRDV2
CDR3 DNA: TGTGCCTGTGACACTCTGGGGGATAGCGATAAACTCATCTTT
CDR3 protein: CACDTLGDSDKLIF

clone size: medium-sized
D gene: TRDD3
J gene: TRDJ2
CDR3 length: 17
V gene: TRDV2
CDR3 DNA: TGTGCCTGTGACACTTTAACTACTGGGGGGTTGACAGCACAACTCTTCTTT
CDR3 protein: CACDTLTTGGLTAQLFF

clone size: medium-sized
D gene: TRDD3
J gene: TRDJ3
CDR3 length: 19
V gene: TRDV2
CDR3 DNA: TGTGCCTGTGACACCGGGGGATATCAGAGCTCCTGGGACACCCGACAGATGTTTTTC
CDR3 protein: CACDTGGYQSSWDTRQMFF

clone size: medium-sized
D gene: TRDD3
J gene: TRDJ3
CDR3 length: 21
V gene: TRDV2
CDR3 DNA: TGTGCCTGTGACACTGGACTACTGGGGGCCCCGAGCTCCTGGGACACCCGACAGATGTTTTTC
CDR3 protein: CACDTGLLGAPSSWDTRQMFF

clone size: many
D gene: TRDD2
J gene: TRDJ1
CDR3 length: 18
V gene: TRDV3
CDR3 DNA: TGTGCCTTTAGTCCCACCTCCTTCCTACGTCTGTGGGGCCCTGGACTCATCTTT
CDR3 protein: CAFSPTSFLRLWGPGLIF

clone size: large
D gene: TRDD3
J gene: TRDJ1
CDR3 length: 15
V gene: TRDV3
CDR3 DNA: TGTGCCTTCTCCCCCCCCTGGGGGATCTCCGATAAACTCATCTTT
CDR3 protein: CAFSPPWGISDKLIF

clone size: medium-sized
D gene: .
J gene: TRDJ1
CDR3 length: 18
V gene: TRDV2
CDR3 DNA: TGTGCCTGTGACACCGTTGACGGTGGGAGCCTGGGTCGACGAAAACTCATCTTT
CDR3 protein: CACDTVDGGSLGRRKLIF

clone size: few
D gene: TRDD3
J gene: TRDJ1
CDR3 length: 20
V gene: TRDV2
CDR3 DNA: TGTGCCTGTGACACCATTGAGGCGGCCCTGGGGGATACGAGAACCGATAAACTCATCTTT
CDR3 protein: CACDTIEAALGDTRTDKLIF

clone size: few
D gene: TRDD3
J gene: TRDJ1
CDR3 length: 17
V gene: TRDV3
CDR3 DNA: TGTGCCTTCCCGCTGTTGGGGTGGGGGATATACACCGATAAACTCATCTTT
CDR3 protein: CAFPLLGWGIYTDKLIF

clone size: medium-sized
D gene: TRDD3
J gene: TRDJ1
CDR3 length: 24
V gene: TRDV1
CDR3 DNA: TGTGCTCTTGGGGACTCCGTGGTCCTACTACCTGTACTGGGGGATACGGGGTACACCGATAAACTCATCTTT
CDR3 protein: CALGDSVVLLPVLGDTGYTDKLIF

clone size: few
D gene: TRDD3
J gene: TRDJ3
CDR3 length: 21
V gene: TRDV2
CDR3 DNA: TGTGCCTGTGACACCGTCGGTGTACTGGGGGATACGCCTTGGGACACCCGACAGATGTTTTTC
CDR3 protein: CACDTVGVLGDTPWDTRQMFF

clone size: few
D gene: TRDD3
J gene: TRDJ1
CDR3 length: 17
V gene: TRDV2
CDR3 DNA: TGTGCCTGTGACCCCGTACTGGGGGATATCCCTCCCGATAAACTCATCTTT
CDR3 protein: CACDPVLGDIPPDKLIF

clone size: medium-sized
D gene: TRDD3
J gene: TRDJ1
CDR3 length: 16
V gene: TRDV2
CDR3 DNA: TGTGCCTGTGTCCTACTGGGGGACCTATACACCGATAAACTCATCTTT
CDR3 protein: CACVLLGDLYTDKLIF

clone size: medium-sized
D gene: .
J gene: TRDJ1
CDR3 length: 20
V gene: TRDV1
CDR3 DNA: TGTGCTCTTGGGAATTTTTGGCCCGTCTGGTTGCTCGGGTACACCGATAAACTCATCTTT
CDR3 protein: CALGNFWPVWLLGYTDKLIF

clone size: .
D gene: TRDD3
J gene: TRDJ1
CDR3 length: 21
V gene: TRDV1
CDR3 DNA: TGTGCTCTTGGGGAACTACCTGTCATCTTACTGGGGGATAATGGGGTCGATAAACTCATCTTT
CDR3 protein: CALGELPVILLGDNGVDKLIF

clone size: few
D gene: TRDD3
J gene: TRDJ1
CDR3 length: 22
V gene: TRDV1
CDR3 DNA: TGTGCTCTTGGGGAATTAATCCTTCCTTCCACTGGGGGACTTTTTTACACCGATAAACTCATCTTT
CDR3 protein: CALGELILPSTGGLFYTDKLIF

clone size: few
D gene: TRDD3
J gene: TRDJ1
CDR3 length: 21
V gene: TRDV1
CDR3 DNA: TGTGCTCTTGGGGAGATCACTTCTCTAGGGGATACGCTCCAGTACAGGGATAAACTCATCTTT
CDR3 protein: CALGEITSLGDTLQYRDKLIF

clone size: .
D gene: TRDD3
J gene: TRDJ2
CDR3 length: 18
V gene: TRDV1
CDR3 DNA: TGTGCTCTTGGGGACCTTTACGTGGGGGACCTATGGACAGCACAACTCTTCTTT
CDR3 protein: CALGDLYVGDLWTAQLFF

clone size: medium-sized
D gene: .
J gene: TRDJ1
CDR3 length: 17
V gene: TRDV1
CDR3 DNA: TGTGCTCTTGGGGAACAAGTCTTCCGGGGGGACACCGATAAACTCATCTTT
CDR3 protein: CALGEQVFRGDTDKLIF

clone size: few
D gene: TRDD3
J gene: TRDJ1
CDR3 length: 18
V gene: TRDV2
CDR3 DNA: TGTGCCTGTGGCCGCATTCCTACGGGGGATACGCTCACCGATAAACTCATCTTT
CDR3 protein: CACGRIPTGDTLTDKLIF

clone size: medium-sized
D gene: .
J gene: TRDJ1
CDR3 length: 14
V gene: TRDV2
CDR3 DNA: TGTGCCTGTGACACTCTTTCCTTCTCCGATAAACTCATCTTT
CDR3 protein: CACDTLSFSDKLIF

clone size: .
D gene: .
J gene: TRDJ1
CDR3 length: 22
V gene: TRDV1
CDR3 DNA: TGTGCTCTTGGGGAACCCCAGTTCCTACGCGCGTGGTGGGGGGTACACACCGATAAACTCATCTTT
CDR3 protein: CALGEPQFLRAWWGVHTDKLIF

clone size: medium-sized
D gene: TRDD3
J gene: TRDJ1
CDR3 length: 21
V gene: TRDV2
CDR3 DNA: TGTGCCTGTGACACCTTACGTACTGGGGGACACGGGGCCGAGTACACCGATAAACTCATCTTT
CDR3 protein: CACDTLRTGGHGAEYTDKLIF

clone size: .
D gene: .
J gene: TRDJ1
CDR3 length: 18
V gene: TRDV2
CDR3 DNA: TGTGCCTGTGACAGCATCTCTTCGTACCTCACCCCCGCCGATAAACTCATCTTT
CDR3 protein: CACDSISSYLTPADKLIF

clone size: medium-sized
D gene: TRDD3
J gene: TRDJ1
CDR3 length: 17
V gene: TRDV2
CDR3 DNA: TGTGCCTGTGACCCTGTACTGGGGGATCCGAAGGGGGATAAACTCATCTTT
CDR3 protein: CACDPVLGDPKGDKLIF

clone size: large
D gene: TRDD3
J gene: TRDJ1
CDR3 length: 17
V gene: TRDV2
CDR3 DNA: TGTGCCTGTGACACCATCCCGGGGGATCGGTCCACCGATAAACTCATCTTT
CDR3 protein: CACDTIPGDRSTDKLIF

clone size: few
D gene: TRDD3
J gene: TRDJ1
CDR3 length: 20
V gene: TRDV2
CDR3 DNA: TGTGCCTGTGACACCGTGGGGGTACTGGGGGATAACCCTTACACCGATAAACTCATCTTT
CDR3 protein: CACDTVGVLGDNPYTDKLIF

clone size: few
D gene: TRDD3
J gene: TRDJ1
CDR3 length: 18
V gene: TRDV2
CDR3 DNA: TGTGCCTGTGACACCGTAAGGGGGATCCTCCAGTACATCGATAAACTCATCTTT
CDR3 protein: CACDTVRGILQYIDKLIF